This T cell receptor (beta chain) was found in a study of T-cell reconstitution after alpha-beta-depleted transplantation in children. The germline gives CDR1 SGHRS, CDR2 YFSETQ. The V gene end was trimmed by 0 bases and the J gene end by 2 bases; junction bases not matched to a gene: 8. This CDR3 is built from 16 residues. Study conclusions and caveats: Newly produced T cells mostly provided counts and TCRbeta diversity after one year, as hyperexpanded clones declined. Alpha-beta T cells about two months after transplant reportedly derived from several hundred expanded graft clones.

Preparation of the TCRbeta library used unique molecular identifiers. TCRdb recomputed calls from the PCR reads with MiXCR, one row per CDR3 protein. Seen here are about 340,000 distinct CDR3 sequences, around 15% observed once, and the top ten hold around 43%. This clonotype was detected many times. Antigen: not known. Sequenced material: PBMCs, mostly from graft donor cells, taken 360 days after TCRalphabeta/CD19-depleted stem cell transplant. The receptor was isolated from a male patient between 2 and 15 years old who had a stem cell transplant for acute lymphoblastic leukemia, so the T cells may come from the graft donor. The V and J genes are TRBV5-1 and TRBJ2-7, with 7 bases lining up with TRBD1. The DNA of the CDR3 is TGCGCCAGCAGCTTGGTTGGGGGACAGCCCACCTACGAGCAGTACTTC. This codes for CASSLVGGQPTYEQYF.